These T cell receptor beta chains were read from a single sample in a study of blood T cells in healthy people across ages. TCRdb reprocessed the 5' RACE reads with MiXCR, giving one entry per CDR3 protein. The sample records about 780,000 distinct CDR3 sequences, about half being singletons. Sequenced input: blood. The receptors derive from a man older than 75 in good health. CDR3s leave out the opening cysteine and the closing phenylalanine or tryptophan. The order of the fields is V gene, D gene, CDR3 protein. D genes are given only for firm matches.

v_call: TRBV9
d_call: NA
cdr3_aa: ASSVEAIGANVLT

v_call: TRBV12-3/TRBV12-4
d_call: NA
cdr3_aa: ASSTRALQEQF

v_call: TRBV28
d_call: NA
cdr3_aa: ASVPGGRRDIQY

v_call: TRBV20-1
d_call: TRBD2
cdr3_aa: SARVSGNNEGTQY

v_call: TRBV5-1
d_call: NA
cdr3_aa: ASSPGVGETQF

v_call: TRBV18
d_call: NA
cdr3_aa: ASSPFTQGSGANVLT

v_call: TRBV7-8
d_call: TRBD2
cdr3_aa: ASSKLAGETYEQY

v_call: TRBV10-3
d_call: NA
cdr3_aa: AIRAIGDSPLH

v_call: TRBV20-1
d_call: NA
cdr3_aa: SASNVAAIGKNIQY

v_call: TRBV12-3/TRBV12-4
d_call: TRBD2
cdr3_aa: ATKYLTSGRIEQF

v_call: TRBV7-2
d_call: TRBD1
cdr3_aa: ASSLFGTGVNGDQY

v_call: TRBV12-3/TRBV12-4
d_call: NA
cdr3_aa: ASSNRDSYNSPLH

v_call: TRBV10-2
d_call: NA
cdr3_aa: ASVLGGSTDTQY

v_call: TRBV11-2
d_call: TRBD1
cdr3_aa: ASSVGTGKSPYNEQF

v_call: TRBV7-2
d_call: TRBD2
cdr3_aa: ASNQAGVNEQF

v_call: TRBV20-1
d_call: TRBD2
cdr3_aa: SALRLAGGPPHETQY